The 26 T cell receptor beta chains below all came from one sample that was sequenced in a study of blood T cell repertoires in COVID-19. Sequenced by immunoSEQ multiplex PCR; TCRdb stores in-frame clones only, minus some. Here the sample spans 200,000 to 250,000 clones, around three quarters being singletons. The sequenced sample consisted of peripheral blood. The receptors were gathered from a woman between 65 and 79 years old with acute or convalescent COVID-19.

There are a few counts of this clone. The chain employs TRBV19 and TRBJ2-1; no reliable D call. CDR1 and CDR2 (germline): LNHDA, SQIVND (reference sequence). CDR3 length: 14 amino acids. Trimming took off 0 bases at V and 4 bases at J, with 7 bases between the two ends. CDR3 DNA sequence: TGTGCCAGTAGTATAGATCTCAGGTACAATGAGCAGTTCTTC. Encoded protein: CASSIDLRYNEQFF.

The J gene is TRBJ2-2, the V gene TRBV7-3, with 8 bases matching TRBD2. V was clipped by 4 bases and J by 5 bases; unmatched bases: 9. Germline CDR1 reads SGHTA; CDR2 reads FQGTGA. The CDR3 is 16 residues long. The DNA of the CDR3 is TGTGCCAGCAGCTCCCCAGCGGGAGCGGGGACCGGGGAGCTGTTTTTT. Its protein product is CASSSPAGAGTGELFF. Full variable domain (remainder filled in from reference TRBV7-3 and TRBJ2-2): GAGVSQTPSNKVTEKGKYVELRCDPISGHTALYWYRQSLGQGPEFLIYFQGTGAADDSGLPNDRFFAVRPEGSVSTLKIQRTERGDSAVYLCASSSPAGAGTGELFFGEGSRLTVL.

This chain joins TRBV19 and TRBJ1-4; D possibly corresponds to TRBD1 (6 bases). The CDR3 is 14 amino acids. Germline V gives CDR1 LNHDA, CDR2 SQIVND (reference sequence). Trimming took 3 bases from V and 10 from J, leaving 15 bases between them. The CDR3 region is CASSIGQGYRKLFF. The CDR3 DNA follows: TGTGCCAGTAGTATCGGTCAGGGGTATAGAAAACTGTTTTTT.

The rearrangement joins TRBV19 to TRBJ2-3; 11 nucleotides agree with TRBD1. The ends lost 5 bases at V and 3 bases at J; junction bases unmatched: 10. The CDR3 covers 17 residues. CDR1 is LNHDA, CDR2 SQIVND, per germline (reference sequence). The CDR3 reads CASSPIGGTGGTDTQYF. CDR3 nucleotide sequence: TGTGCCAGTAGTCCCATAGGGGGGACAGGGGGGACAGATACGCAGTATTTT. The full variable domain, completed using reference TRBV19 and TRBJ2-3, is DGGITQSPKYLFRKEGQNVTLSCEQNLNHDAMYWYRQDPGQGLRLIYYSQIVNDFQKGDIAEGYSVSREKKESFPLTVTSAQKNPTAFYLCASSPIGGTGGTDTQYFGPGTRLTVL.

The table lists this clone with a few counts. V usage is TRBV7-8 and J usage is TRBJ1-1, with TRBD1 matching over 9 bases. V was pared by 5 bases and J by 5 bases, with 6 bases of the junction left unmatched. The CDR3 covers 14 residues. Germline V gene sequence: CDR1 SGHVS, CDR2 FQNEAQ. The CDR3 coding sequence is TGTGCCAGCAGCGCCTGGGACAGGGTTACTGAAGCTTTCTTT. Encoded protein: CASSAWDRVTEAFF. The whole variable domain, remainder taken from reference TRBV7-8 and TRBJ1-1, is GAGVSQSPRYKVAKRGQDVALRCDPISGHVSLFWYQQALGQGPEFLTYFQNEAQLDKSGLPSDRFFAERPEGSVSTLKIQRTQQEDSAVYLCASSAWDRVTEAFFGQGTRLTVV.

V and J are TRBV28 and TRBJ1-1; possibly TRBD1 for D (6 bases). The V and J ends lost 7 bases and 5 bases respectively, with 17 bases between them. CDR1 is MDHEN, CDR2 SYDVKM, per germline. The CDR3 contains 14 residues. CDR3 in DNA: TGTGCCAGCACCCTCGGGGGGCTCGGGACTGAAGCTTTCTTT. Translated: CASTLGGLGTEAFF. Combining the CDR3 with reference TRBV28 and TRBJ1-1 gives the whole variable domain DVKVTQSSRYLVKRTGEKVFLECVQDMDHENMFWYRQDPGLGLRLIYFSYDVKMKEKGDIPEGYSVSREKKERFSLILESASTNQTSMYLCASTLGGLGTEAFFGQGTRLTVV.

The gene calls are TRBV11-2 and TRBJ2-2, with D unresolved. V lost 3 bases to trimming and J lost 4 bases, with 9 bases between them. CDR1 and CDR2 from the germline V gene are SGHAT and FQNNGV. This CDR3 is 14 amino acids long. The CDR3 loop is CASSFQSATGELFF. The CDR3 bases are TGTGCCAGCAGCTTTCAGTCTGCCACCGGGGAGCTGTTTTTT.

This clone appeared a single time. CDR3 sequence: CASSLGDRGTNEKLFF. In DNA form, the CDR3 reads TGCGCCAGCAGCTTGGGGGACAGGGGTACTAATGAAAAACTGTTTTTT. The chain joins TRBV5-1 to TRBJ1-4; 10 bases agree with TRBD1. Germline values: CDR1 SGHRS, CDR2 YFSETQ. J gave up 2 bases and V 0 bases, and 1 base lay outside the gene matches. The CDR3 covers 16 residues. The full variable domain, with the rest looked up from reference TRBV5-1 and TRBJ1-4, is KAGVTQTPRYLIKTRGQQVTLSCSPISGHRSVSWYQQTPGQGLQFLFEYFSETQRNKGNFPGRFSGRQFSNSRSEMNVSTLELGDSALYLCASSLGDRGTNEKLFFGSGTQLSVL.

This rearrangement joins TRBV24-1 to TRBJ1-1; TRBD1 matches at 7 bases. J was trimmed by 1 base and V by 10 bases; bases with no gene match: 5. Germline V gene sequence: CDR1 KGHDR, CDR2 SFDVKD. The CDR3 has 13 residues. The CDR3 bases are TGTGCCACTCGACAGGGTGGGAACACTGAAGCTTTCTTT. Protein sequence: CATRQGGNTEAFF.

The chain uses TRBV9 and TRBJ2-5, with TRBD2 matching 12 bases. Germline V lookup: CDR1 SGDLS, CDR2 YYNGEE. V was clipped by 3 bases and J by 5 bases; unmatched bases: 8. This CDR3 has 16 residues. In DNA, the CDR3 is TGTGCCAGCAGCGCAACACTAGCGGGAGGTGAGGAGACCCAGTACTTC. Translating gives CASSATLAGGEETQYF.

The rearrangement links TRBV11-3 to TRBJ2-5; no reliable D call. V lost 1 base, J lost 2 bases, and 11 bases lay in between. CDR3 length: 15 residues. Germline V gene data show CDR1 as SGHNT and CDR2 as YENEEA. The DNA for the CDR3 is TGTGCCAGCAGCTTAGGCCCCGGGTTTCAAGAGACCCAGTACTTC. It encodes CASSLGPGFQETQYF.

The V gene is TRBV2, the J gene TRBJ1-5, with a possible D match to TRBD1 (6 bases). The CDR3 extends over 13 amino acids. V lost 7 bases and J 3 bases, leaving 10 bases between the germline ends. The germline CDR1 and CDR2 sequences are SNHLY and FYNNEI. CDR3 DNA: TGTGCCAGCATGAGACAGGTCAATCAGCCCCAGCATTTT. This gives the protein CASMRQVNQPQHF.

V usage is TRBV28 and J usage is TRBJ2-5; TRBD2 aligns across 8 bases. Unmatched junction bases numbered 10, after V lost 6 bases and J lost 7 bases. Germline lookup yields CDR1 MDHEN and CDR2 SYDVKM. CDR3 length equals 14 residues. This CDR3 is CASSTSGEGGTQYF. CDR3 bases: TGTGCCAGCAGCACTAGCGGAGAAGGGGGGACCCAGTACTTC. Complete variable domain (other parts from reference TRBV28 and TRBJ2-5): DVKVTQSSRYLVKRTGEKVFLECVQDMDHENMFWYRQDPGLGLRLIYFSYDVKMKEKGDIPEGYSVSREKKERFSLILESASTNQTSMYLCASSTSGEGGTQYFGPGTRLLVL.

This sequence joins TRBV9 and TRBJ1-4, with a possible D match to TRBD1 (5 bases). The V and J ends lost 2 bases and 5 bases respectively, with 10 bases between them. This CDR3 spans 14 amino acids. Per germline, CDR1 SGDLS and CDR2 YYNGEE. In nucleotides, the CDR3 is TGTGCCAGCAGCGTCCAGGGAAAGAATGAAAAACTGTTTTTT. Residues: CASSVQGKNEKLFF.

CDR3 DNA sequence: TGTGCCAGCAGTGACGGCTGGAGCACAGATACGCAGTATTTT. Residues: CASSDGWSTDTQYF. V usage is TRBV6-4 and J usage is TRBJ2-3; D uncertain. The germline gives CDR1 MRHNA, CDR2 SNTAGT. The CDR3 consists of 14 residues. Deletions cut 2 bases from V and 0 bases from J, with 6 bases between.

CDR3 nucleotide sequence: TGTGCCAGCAGCCCGGGACAGGGGGCGCGGGGCTACACCTTC. Translated, it gives CASSPGQGARGYTF. The chain recombines TRBV21-1 with TRBJ1-2; the table's D call of TRBD1 was not tested on the DNA. TRBV21-1 counts as a pseudogene. The CDR3 has 14 residues.

This CDR3 is CASSRLAGSYEQYF. The DNA of the CDR3 is TGTGCCAGCAGCCGACTAGCGGGAAGCTACGAGCAGTACTTC. This chain joins TRBV6-6 and TRBJ2-7; 11 nucleotides match TRBD2. Germline V gene lookup returns CDR1 MNHNY and CDR2 SVGAGI (reference sequence). Losses at the gene ends were 6 bases for V and 3 bases for J; bases not matched to a gene: 4. The CDR3 has 14 amino acids.

The V call is TRBV21-1, the J call TRBJ2-1; the table's D call TRBD1 went unverified against the DNA. TRBV21-1 is shown as a pseudogene. The CDR3 extends over 16 amino acids. CDR3 coding DNA: TGTGCCAGCAGCAATAAGACAGCGCCCATCTACAATGAGCAGTTCTTC. This codes for CASSNKTAPIYNEQFF.

The genes are TRBV6-5 and TRBJ1-3; tentatively, D is TRBD1 (5 bases). Germline lookup yields CDR1 MNHEY and CDR2 SVGAGI. Trimming took off 0 bases at V and 2 bases at J, with 11 bases between the two ends. The CDR3 totals 16 residues. The CDR3 DNA follows: TGTGCCAGCAGTTACTCGGGGCAGATGGCTGGAAACACCATATATTTT. This gives the protein CASSYSGQMAGNTIYF.

The chain uses TRBV7-3 and TRBJ2-5; 7 bases agree with TRBD1. This CDR3 has 13 residues. Per germline, CDR1 SGHTA and CDR2 FQGTGA. Trimming at V came to 5 bases and at J to 5 bases, leaving 5 bases not matched to a gene. CDR3 bases: TGTGCCAGCAGCGTACAGGGGATGGAGACCCAGTACTTC. It translates to CASSVQGMETQYF. Looking up the rest from reference TRBV7-3 and TRBJ2-5 gives the full variable domain: GAGVSQTPSNKVTEKGKYVELRCDPISGHTALYWYRQSLGQGPEFLIYFQGTGAADDSGLPNDRFFAVRPEGSVSTLKIQRTERGDSAVYLCASSVQGMETQYFGPGTRLLVL.

The rearrangement uses TRBV20-1 and TRBJ1-2; 11 bases align to TRBD1. The CDR3 is 14 residues long. Germline CDR1 reads DFQATT; CDR2 reads SNEGSKA (reference sequence). J gave up 7 bases and V 3 bases, and 7 bases lay outside the gene matches. As DNA, the CDR3 is TGCAGTGCTAGTCCACGGACAGGGGGCGTTGGCTACACCTTC. It codes for CSASPRTGGVGYTF.

The chain couples TRBV11-3 to TRBJ2-1; 13 bases fit TRBD2. The CDR3 sequence is 16 residues long. The junction had 9 bases not matched to a gene; V was cut back by 5 bases and J by 8 bases. Germline V gene data show CDR1 as SGHNT and CDR2 as YENEEA. The CDR3 here is CASSPTSGRALHEQFF. CDR3 nucleotides: TGTGCCAGCAGCCCAACTAGCGGGAGGGCCCTACATGAGCAGTTCTTC.

The rearrangement links TRBV5-1 to TRBJ1-1, with a tentative D call TRBD1 (6 bases). From germline, CDR1 is SGHRS and CDR2 YFSETQ. There are 16 residues in the CDR3. Between the trimmed V and J ends, which lost 0 bases and 1 base, there was a span of 13 bases. The chain's CDR3 is CASSLAQQGPNTEAFF. CDR3 coding DNA: TGCGCCAGCAGCTTGGCCCAACAGGGCCCGAACACTGAAGCTTTCTTT.

The J gene is TRBJ2-7, the V gene TRBV6-2 or TRBV6-3; TRBD2 agrees at 10 bases. This CDR3 contains 18 residues. Germline-derived CDR1 and CDR2 are MNHEY and SVGEGT. The J segment lost 7 bases and the V segment lost 5 bases, leaving 20 bases of the junction unmatched. This chain's CDR3 is CASSQSPFLAGVPEEQYF. For the CDR3, the DNA is TGTGCCAGCAGTCAGAGCCCCTTCCTAGCGGGAGTCCCGGAAGAGCAGTACTTC.

Concerning this clone itself: A read error may account for a junction end that differs from germline. The chain combines TRBV7-2 with TRBJ2-7; D is possibly TRBD2 (5 bases). In germline, CDR1 is SGHTA, CDR2 FQGNSA. The CDR3 runs to 14 residues. CDR3 bases: TGTGCCAGCAGCTTAGAGCCTAGCTCCCACGAGCAGTACTTC. Translation gives CASSLEPSSHEQYF.

This sequence joins TRBV10-3 and TRBJ2-2; 7 nucleotides line up with TRBD1. Trimming cost V 6 bases and J 3 bases; bases outside gene matches: 7. The CDR3 loop spans 15 amino acids. Germline V gives CDR1 ENHRY, CDR2 SYGVKD. The CDR3 here is CAISSDRIYTGELFF. The DNA of the CDR3 is TGTGCCATCAGCTCGGACAGGATCTACACCGGGGAGCTGTTTTTT.